Below, 22 T cell receptor beta chains from the same sample are listed, as sequenced in a study of shared clonotypes between healthy human individuals. Data came from immunoSEQ multiplex PCR; TCRdb stores just in-frame clones and leaves some out. The data show about 2 million clones, over 85% seen once. Naive-designated CD8 cells lacked CD45RO, were positively enriched for CCR7, and omitted terminally differentiated effector memory CD45RA+ cells. The sample was naive CD8+ T cells sorted from blood. The source of these receptors is a man younger than 30 in good health.

The table lists this clone with a count of one. The gene calls are TRBV5-5 and TRBJ1-1; no clear D. Trimming cost V 2 bases and J 4 bases, with 9 bases left between them. The germline gives CDR1 SGHKS, CDR2 YYEKEE (reference sequence). The CDR3 contains 13 residues. CDR3 loop: CASSFGDLTEAFF. In nucleotides, the CDR3 is TGTGCCAGCAGCTTTGGTGACCTCACTGAAGCTTTCTTT. The complete variable domain, with remaining parts taken from reference TRBV5-5 and TRBJ1-1, reads DAGVTQSPTHLIKTRGQQVTLRCSPISGHKSVSWYQQVLGQGPQFIFQYYEKEERGRGNFPDRFSARQFPNYSSELNVNALLLGDSALYLCASSFGDLTEAFFGQGTRLTVV.

With regard to this clone: The same CDR3 can be traced to other DNA sequences in this sample. V gene TRBV9 combines with J gene TRBJ2-2; D unclear. Looked up from germline, CDR1 is SGDLS and CDR2 is YYNGEE. The CDR3 contains 12 residues. V was trimmed by 5 bases and J by 4 bases, leaving 6 bases between them. The CDR3 DNA follows: TGTGCCAGCAGTTTAGGCACCGGGGAGCTGTTTTTT. Translation gives CASSLGTGELFF.

Here the CDR3 reads CASSFTEYTDTQYF. The CDR3 bases are TGCGCCAGCAGCTTTACAGAGTACACAGATACGCAGTATTTT. The chain carries TRBV5-1 and TRBJ2-3, with D uncertain. This CDR3 contains 14 residues. Germline-derived CDR1 and CDR2 are SGHRS and YFSETQ. V was cut by 2 bases and J by 2 bases, with 9 bases left in between.

The rearrangement joins TRBV13 to TRBJ2-7; 7 bases match TRBD2. The CDR3 contains 15 residues. J lost 0 bases, V lost 3 bases, and 5 bases had no gene match. In germline, CDR1 is PRHDT, CDR2 FYEKMQ (reference sequence). The CDR3 loop reads CASSFGGLSSYEQYF. CDR3 nucleotides: TGTGCCAGCAGCTTCGGGGGACTAAGCTCCTACGAGCAGTACTTC.

V is TRBV6-6 and J is TRBJ2-2, with D perhaps matching TRBD1 or TRBD2 (5 bases each). V lost 6 bases and J 8 bases, leaving 10 bases between the germline ends. Germline V CDR1 and CDR2: MNHNY, SVGAGI (reference sequence). CDR3 length: 12 residues. This CDR3 reads CASRPEGGELFF. CDR3 DNA: TGTGCCAGCAGACCTGAGGGGGGGGAGCTGTTTTTT.

The V call is TRBV11-1, the J call TRBJ2-1, with 9 bases lining up with TRBD2. There are 16 residues in the CDR3. J gave up 3 bases and V 1 base, and 4 bases lay outside the gene matches. Germline CDR1 reads SGHAT; CDR2 reads FQDESV (reference sequence). In DNA, the CDR3 is TGTGCCAGCAGCTTAGGGAAGCGGGGGGACTACAATGAGCAGTTCTTC. Amino acids: CASSLGKRGDYNEQFF.

A few counts support this clone. The CDR3 DNA reads as TGTGCCAGTAGAAGGGGGGCTAATGAGCAGTTCTTC. The encoded protein is CASRRGANEQFF. This chain links TRBV19 with TRBJ2-1; D possibly uses TRBD1 or TRBD2 (6 bases each). V was shortened by 6 bases and J by 7 bases, with 10 bases between the two germline ends. From germline, CDR1 is LNHDA and CDR2 SQIVND (reference sequence). CDR3 size: 12 residues.

The chain carries TRBV11-2 and TRBJ1-5, with a tentative D call TRBD1 (5 bases). Germline-derived CDR1 and CDR2 are SGHAT and FQNNGV. Trimming took 4 bases from V and 9 from J, leaving 13 bases between them. The CDR3 covers 13 residues. The CDR3 loop reads CASSYRSLWPQHF. CDR3 in DNA: TGTGCCAGCAGCTACAGGAGTCTTTGGCCCCAGCATTTT.

This clone was detected once. The gene calls are TRBV29-1 and TRBJ1-2; D is undetermined. Deletions cut 7 bases from V and 0 bases from J, with 12 bases between. Germline loops: CDR1 SQVTM, CDR2 ANQGSEA. The CDR3 is 13 residues long. The chain's CDR3 is CSASLNSNYGYTF. In DNA, the CDR3 is TGCAGCGCTAGCTTGAATTCTAACTATGGCTACACCTTC.

Worth noting for this clone: Other DNA sequences within the sample encode an identical CDR3. This chain connects TRBV19 to TRBJ2-7, with a possible D match to TRBD2 (5 bases). Trimming pared 5 bases from V and 0 bases from J, leaving 8 bases between. The CDR3 totals 13 residues. Germline CDR1 and CDR2: LNHDA and SQIVND (reference sequence). The CDR3 region has the DNA TGTGCCAGTAGTTCGGGATTCTCCTACGAGCAGTACTTC. Translation gives CASSSGFSYEQYF.

This clone was found once. V gene TRBV5-5 combines with J gene TRBJ2-2; D gene unclear. The CDR3 covers 13 residues. V was pared by 2 bases and J by 1 base, with 3 bases between. CDR1 and CDR2 (germline): SGHKS, YYEKEE (reference sequence). CDR3 coding DNA: TGTGCCAGCAGCTTCCAGAACACCGGGGAGCTGTTTTTT. This codes for CASSFQNTGELFF.

The CDR3 DNA follows: TGTGCCAGCAGCTTATGGCGGGGGACCCAAGAGACCCAGTACTTC. This codes for CASSLWRGTQETQYF. The chain employs TRBV11-1 and TRBJ2-5; the match to TRBD2 covers 7 bases. Losses at the gene ends were 2 bases for V and 1 base for J; bases not matched to a gene: 4. The CDR3 has 15 amino acids. CDR1 is SGHAT and CDR2 is FQDESV in the germline V gene (reference sequence).

This rearrangement joins TRBV5-1 to TRBJ2-1, with TRBD2 identical over 9 bases. This CDR3 spans 20 amino acids. Germline CDR1 and CDR2: SGHRS and YFSETQ. J was trimmed by 7 bases and V by 4 bases; bases with no gene match: 24. The CDR3 DNA sequence: TGCGCCAGCAGCCCTGGAGTAATAACAGGGCGGGGGGGCCCCGGGAATGAGCAGTTCTTC. It is translated as CASSPGVITGRGGPGNEQFF.

This clone has only one observation. This sequence joins TRBV4-1 and TRBJ2-7; no firm D call. The CDR3 has 13 amino acids. Germline V gene lookup returns CDR1 MGHRA and CDR2 YSYEKL. The V end lost 4 bases, the J end lost 4 bases, and 11 bases lay between the germline ends. CDR3 bases: TGCGCCAGCAGCCCTTCGGTGGAGTACGAGCAGTACTTC. Translation: CASSPSVEYEQYF.

The chain links TRBV16 to TRBJ1-5; D is ambiguous. The CDR3 has 15 residues. Germline CDR1 KGHSY, CDR2 FQNENV. V lost 2 bases and J lost 1, with 9 bases in between. The CDR3 loop is CASSQPEYSNQPQHF. The CDR3 coding sequence is TGTGCCAGCAGCCAACCCGAGTACAGCAATCAGCCCCAGCATTTT.

This chain connects TRBV2 to TRBJ2-7; 7 bases fit TRBD1. Germline V gives CDR1 SNHLY, CDR2 FYNNEI. This CDR3 is 15 amino acids long. J lost 1 base, V lost 6 bases, and 9 bases had no gene match. CDR3 coding DNA: TGTGCCAGCAGGCTGTGGGACAGCGAGTCCTACGAGCAGTACTTC. It is translated as CASRLWDSESYEQYF.

This clone is a singleton in its sample. CDR3 bases: TGTGCCAGCAGCGCCCGGACAGGGAACACCGGGGAGCTGTTTTTT. It translates to CASSARTGNTGELFF. The gene calls are TRBV7-9 and TRBJ2-2, with 7 bases that match TRBD1. This CDR3 has 15 residues. Germline CDR1 SEHNR, CDR2 FQNEAQ (reference sequence). V was clipped by 5 bases and J by 1 base; unmatched bases: 4.

About this clone itself: Distinct nucleotide sequences in the sample also encode this CDR3. The gene calls are TRBV6-5 and TRBJ2-7; D unclear. CDR1 is MNHEY, CDR2 SVGAGI, per germline. V was cut by 0 bases and J by 6 bases, with 6 bases left in between. The CDR3 contains 12 residues. The CDR3 spells CASSYSGLEQYF. As DNA, the CDR3 is TGTGCCAGCAGTTACTCCGGGCTCGAGCAGTACTTC.

Points on this clone: Other DNA sequences in this specimen translate into the identical CDR3. V usage is TRBV4-1 and J usage is TRBJ1-1; D call uncertain. The germline V gene encodes CDR1 MGHRA and CDR2 YSYEKL. Between the trimmed V and J ends, which lost 4 bases and 0 bases, there was a span of 9 bases. The CDR3 spans 14 residues. The chain's CDR3 is CASSPGPMNTEAFF. The CDR3, as DNA: TGCGCCAGCAGCCCCGGGCCCATGAACACTGAAGCTTTCTTT.

The chain has TRBV9 and TRBJ2-7; tentative D call: TRBD1 (5 bases). The length of the CDR3 is 12 residues. The germline gives CDR1 SGDLS, CDR2 YYNGEE. V shed 4 bases and J shed 6 bases, with 11 bases lying between them. CDR3 nucleotides: TGTGCCAGCAGCATCCAGGGCGGCGAGCAGTACTTC. Amino acids: CASSIQGGEQYF.

V is TRBV27 and J is TRBJ2-1, with 10 bases that match TRBD2. The CDR3 length is 17 residues. The junction had 5 bases not matched to a gene; V was cut back by 0 bases and J by 3 bases. Germline CDR1 reads MNHEY; CDR2 reads SMNVEV (reference sequence). The CDR3 region has the DNA TGTGCCAGCAGTTTATCCCTCCCTAGCGGGGGCTACAATGAGCAGTTCTTC. It codes for CASSLSLPSGGYNEQFF.

The J gene is TRBJ2-7, the V gene TRBV13; D call uncertain. V was trimmed by 0 bases and J by 5 bases, leaving 5 bases between them. The germline V gene has CDR1 PRHDT and CDR2 FYEKMQ (reference sequence). This CDR3 region has 12 residues. The DNA for the CDR3 is TGTGCCAGCAGCTTAGGGGTAAACGAGCAGTACTTC. Protein product: CASSLGVNEQYF.